This TCR beta chain emerged from a study of technical replicates of blood from a few donors. Sequencing used immunoSEQ multiplex PCR; TCRdb keeps in-frame clones, though not all of them. Of some 82,000 clones listed, 95% to 98% were seen once; the top ten hold more than 0.15%. The source material was T cells isolated from PBMCs. This sequence was found in a human donor in good health.

This CDR3 is CSAQGSYEQYF. CDR3 DNA sequence: TGCAGTGCGCAGGGGTCGTACGAGCAGTACTTC. The V call is TRBV20-1, the J call TRBJ2-7; TRBD1 might be the D (6 bases). Germline CDR1 is DFQATT and CDR2 is SNEGSKA (reference sequence). The CDR3 runs 11 residues. V lost 6 bases to trimming and J lost 4 bases, with 10 bases between them.